This T cell receptor beta chain appears in the sequencing data of a study of cytomegalovirus exposure and HLA in healthy donors. Study-wide findings and caveats: At a 0.05 false discovery rate, a later analysis found around 15,000 TCR beta sequences to be associated with HLA alleles. Most subjects' HLA-A and HLA-B alleles were reportedly predicted from TCR beta sequences.

60 Vbeta and 13 Jbeta primers were used in PCR. The data were produced by immunoSEQ multiplex PCR, yet TCRdb's version contains in-frame clones alone and is incomplete. This sample has 95,000 to 110,000 clones; under 85% occur once, and the top ten carry approximately 3.8%. Details on this clone: Its antigen is not known.

Germline V lookup: CDR1 MNHNS, CDR2 SASEGT. Trimming took 5 bases from V and 6 from J, leaving 14 bases between them. The CDR3 is 14 residues long. This receptor was obtained from a man between 50 and 59 years old in good health and CMV-seropositive. This chain links TRBV6-1 with TRBJ2-4; the D gene is possibly TRBD2 (6 bases). The sample taken for sequencing was PBMCs. The CDR3 is CASSSGGPRNIQYF. DNA for the CDR3: TGTGCCAGCAGTTCCGGGGGACCAAGAAACATTCAGTACTTC.